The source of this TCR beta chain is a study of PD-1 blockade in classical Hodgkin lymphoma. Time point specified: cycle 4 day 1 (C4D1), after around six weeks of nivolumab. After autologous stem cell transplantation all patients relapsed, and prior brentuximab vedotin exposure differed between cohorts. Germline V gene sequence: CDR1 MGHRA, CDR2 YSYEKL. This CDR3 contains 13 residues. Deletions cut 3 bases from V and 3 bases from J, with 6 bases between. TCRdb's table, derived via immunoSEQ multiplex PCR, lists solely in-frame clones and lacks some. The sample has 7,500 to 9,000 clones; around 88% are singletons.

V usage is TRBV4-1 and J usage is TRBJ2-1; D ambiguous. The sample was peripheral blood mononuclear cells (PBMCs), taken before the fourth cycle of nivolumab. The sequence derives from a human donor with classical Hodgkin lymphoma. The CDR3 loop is CASSQDLYNEQFF. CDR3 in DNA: TGCGCCAGCAGCCAGGACCTCTACAATGAGCAGTTCTTC.